This T cell receptor beta chain came from a study of blood T cell repertoires in COVID-19. Clones were sequenced by immunoSEQ multiplex PCR, and TCRdb holds only the in-frame ones, with some missing. The sample has 200,000 to 250,000 clones; about 90% are singletons. CDR3 length: 16 residues. In germline, CDR1 is SEHNR, CDR2 FQNEAQ (reference sequence). Trimming shortened V by 5 bases and J by 2 bases, and 18 bases separated the two germline ends. This TCR was sampled from a woman aged 18-29 years who had recovered from COVID-19. The chain employs TRBV7-9 and TRBJ2-5; D remains unclear. Source material: peripheral blood. In nucleotides, the CDR3 is TGTGCCAGCAGCCCACCATCGCGGCGTACACAAGAGACCCAGTACTTC. Protein: CASSPPSRRTQETQYF.